Following are 7 T cell receptor beta chains from one sample sequenced in a study of radiation and T cells in renal cell carcinoma. Described time point: blood 2 weeks post-SBRT. Treatment specified: 15 Gy SBRT to primary tumor, nephrectomy 4 weeks later. Here immunoSEQ multiplex PCR was the method, and the copy in TCRdb shows in-frame clones only, minus some. The table records roughly 130,000 clones, roughly four fifths of them present only once. The material sequenced was blood, taken from a patient whose treatment included radiotherapy and nephrectomy. These receptor sequences come from a woman aged 55-70 years with renal cell carcinoma.

This clone was seen more than once but under ten times. V is TRBV6-5 and J is TRBJ2-1, with unresolved D. Trimming took off 6 bases at V and 4 bases at J, with 10 bases between the two ends. Germline lookup yields CDR1 MNHEY and CDR2 SVGAGI. The length of the CDR3 is 13 residues. CDR3 bases: TGTGCCAGCAGGAGAGACGGTTACAATGAGCAGTTCTTC. Residues: CASRRDGYNEQFF.

This clone is a singleton in its sample. V and J are TRBV5-4 and TRBJ2-2; 8 positions match TRBD1. Germline lookup yields CDR1 SGHNT and CDR2 YYREEE (reference sequence). The V and J ends lost 0 bases and 4 bases, in that order; junction bases with no gene match: 5. The CDR3 is made up of 16 amino acids. CDR3 nucleotides: TGTGCCAGCAGCTTGGCAGGGGGCGCAGTCACCGGGGAGCTGTTTTTT. It yields the protein CASSLAGGAVTGELFF.

The chain joins TRBV15 to TRBJ2-1; 11 bases are a match to TRBD2. The CDR3 is 15 amino acids. Per germline, CDR1 LNHNV and CDR2 YYDKDF (reference sequence). Trimming removed 0 bases from V and 10 bases from J; junction bases left unmatched: 5. CDR3 amino acids: CATSRDLLAGGEQFF. In nucleotides, the CDR3 is TGTGCCACCAGCAGAGATTTGCTAGCGGGAGGCGAGCAGTTCTTC.

The chain has TRBV10-1 and TRBJ2-1, with D possibly matching TRBD2 (6 bases). The CDR3 contains 14 residues. The V end lost 0 bases, the J end lost 12 bases, and 15 bases lay between the germline ends. CDR1 is WNHNN and CDR2 is SYGVQD in the germline V gene (reference sequence). DNA for the CDR3: TGCGCCAGCAGTGAGTCCGGGGACTTCCCCGGGCAGTTCTTC. Its protein is CASSESGDFPGQFF.

The CDR3 loop reads CASSPRHSGNSPLHF. The CDR3 coding sequence is TGTGCCAGCAGTCCTCGGCACTCGGGAAATTCACCCCTCCACTTT. This chain uses TRBV28 with TRBJ1-6, with unresolved D. CDR1 is MDHEN and CDR2 is SYDVKM in the germline V gene. The CDR3 is 15 residues long. Trimming left V 5 bases short and J 7 bases short, with 15 bases between.

V gene TRBV21-1 combines with J gene TRBJ1-6. TRBV21-1 is a listed pseudogene. The CDR3 is 17 amino acids. The CDR3 DNA reads TGTGCCAGCAGCAACTTTTTCCTCAGACCTTTTAGTTCACCCCTCCACTTT. Translated, it gives CASSNFFLRPFSSPLHF.

The chain links TRBV5-4 to TRBJ2-7; a weak D match, TRBD2 (6 bases). CDR1 is SGHNT, CDR2 YYREEE, per germline (reference sequence). Trimming took 3 bases from V and 2 from J, leaving 9 bases between them. The CDR3 is 13 amino acids. The CDR3 protein is CASSSSVAYEQYF. CDR3 in DNA: TGTGCCAGCAGCTCTAGCGTCGCCTACGAGCAGTACTTC.